The 9 T cell receptor beta chains below were found in one sample sequenced in a study of shared clonotypes between healthy human individuals. Some clones are missing from TCRdb's copy, which holds only in-frame ones; the method was immunoSEQ multiplex PCR. The sample carries 400,000 to 600,000 clones, 70% to 80% recorded once. Sequenced sample: PBMCs. The source is a woman aged 40-49 years in good health. Some clones in this sample may be carry-over from other donors' samples.

This rearrangement joins TRBV18 to TRBJ2-6, with D unclear. Looked up from germline, CDR1 is KGHSH and CDR2 is LQKENI. The CDR3 has 17 amino acids. Trimming shortened V by 6 bases and J by 0 bases, and 15 bases separated the two germline ends. CDR3 in DNA: TGTGCCAGCTCGCCGGGTAGCCCGAGCTCTGGGGCCAACGTCCTGACTTTC. Its protein is CASSPGSPSSGANVLTF. The full variable domain, completed using reference TRBV18 and TRBJ2-6, is NAGVMQNPRHLVRRRGQEARLRCSPMKGHSHVYWYRQLPEEGLKFMVYLQKENIIDESGMPKERFSAEFPKEGPSILRIQQVVRGDSAAYFCASSPGSPSSGANVLTFGAGSRLTVL.

The chain uses TRBV27 and TRBJ1-1; D remains ambiguous. CDR1 and CDR2 from the germline V gene are MNHEY and SMNVEV (reference sequence). V lost 6 bases, J lost 4 bases, and 15 bases lay in between. The CDR3 sequence is 14 residues long. CDR3: CASSTVRAGTEAFF. In nucleotides, the CDR3 is TGTGCCAGCAGCACGGTAAGGGCGGGCACTGAAGCTTTCTTT.

Comments on this clone: A clone one base away is much larger, so this may be a read error. This chain connects TRBV7-2 to TRBJ2-1, with TRBD2 identical over 10 bases. Looked up from germline, CDR1 is SGHTA and CDR2 is FQGNSA. Trimming cost V 5 bases and J 5 bases; bases outside gene matches: 3. The CDR3 covers 14 residues. This CDR3 is CASSPSGSNNEQFF. For the CDR3, the DNA is TGTGCCAGCAGCCCTAGCGGGAGCAACAATGAGCAGTTCTTC.

This chain uses TRBV30 with TRBJ1-4; no firm D call. The CDR3 runs to 14 residues. The germline V gene has CDR1 GTSNPN and CDR2 SVGIG (reference sequence). Trimming took 5 bases from V and 5 from J, leaving 15 bases between them. The CDR3 region has the DNA TGTGCCTGGTGTAGAACGGGCAGGAATGAAAAACTGTTTTTT. This translates into CAWCRTGRNEKLFF.

V and J are TRBV6-1 and TRBJ1-1; 8 bases map to TRBD1. With 5 bases clipped from V and 2 bases from J, the junction kept 4 bases outside the gene matches. Germline V gives CDR1 MNHNS, CDR2 SASEGT. The CDR3 totals 14 residues. The CDR3 DNA reads TGTGCCAGCAGTACGGACAGGGACAACACTGAAGCTTTCTTT. As protein: CASSTDRDNTEAFF.

The V gene is TRBV4-2, the J gene TRBJ2-5; perhaps D is TRBD1 or TRBD2 (6 bases each). Between the trimmed V and J ends, which lost 1 base and 5 bases, there was a span of 14 bases. The CDR3 totals 15 residues. CDR1 is LGHNA and CDR2 is YNFKEQ in the germline V gene. CDR3 protein: CASSQAVGGVETQYF. In DNA form, the CDR3 reads TGTGCCAGCAGCCAAGCAGTGGGGGGCGTTGAGACCCAGTACTTC.

The chain employs TRBV25-1 and TRBJ1-1; possible D gene TRBD1, 6 bases. V was trimmed by 5 bases and J by 11 bases, leaving 30 bases between them. The CDR3 has 17 residues. CDR1 and CDR2 from the germline V gene are MGHDK and SYGVNS. CDR3 protein: CASSPPRGQGPRLDAFF. The CDR3 coding sequence is TGTGCCAGCAGTCCCCCCCGGGGGCAGGGACCCCGGCTAGACGCTTTCTTT. The complete variable domain, with remaining parts taken from reference TRBV25-1 and TRBJ1-1, reads EADIYQTPRYLVIGTGKKITLECSQTMGHDKMYWYQQDPGMELHLIHYSYGVNSTEKGDLSSESTVSRIRTEHFPLTLESARPSHTSQYLCASSPPRGQGPRLDAFFGQGTRLTVV.

V gene TRBV4-2 combines with J gene TRBJ1-4; D possibly corresponds to TRBD1 (5 bases). The V and J ends lost 6 bases and 4 bases respectively, with 18 bases between them. CDR1 and CDR2 from the germline V gene are LGHNA and YNFKEQ. The CDR3 runs 16 residues. Here the CDR3 reads CASSQSAEGLNEKLFF. In DNA form, the CDR3 reads TGTGCCAGCAGTCAAAGCGCGGAGGGGCTTAATGAAAAACTGTTTTTT.

CDR3 sequence: CASSRAGYTGELFF. CDR3 DNA sequence: TGTGCCAGCAGCCGGGCAGGCTACACCGGGGAGCTGTTTTTT. V gene TRBV28 combines with J gene TRBJ2-2; D call uncertain. V dropped 6 bases and J dropped 3 bases, with 11 bases sitting between them. The CDR3 has 14 residues. Germline V gives CDR1 MDHEN, CDR2 SYDVKM. Complete variable domain (other parts from reference TRBV28 and TRBJ2-2): DVKVTQSSRYLVKRTGEKVFLECVQDMDHENMFWYRQDPGLGLRLIYFSYDVKMKEKGDIPEGYSVSREKKERFSLILESASTNQTSMYLCASSRAGYTGELFFGEGSRLTVL.